Listed below are T cell receptor beta chains from one sample, sequenced in a study of cytomegalovirus exposure and HLA in healthy donors. Libraries were prepared by immunoSEQ multiplex PCR; TCRdb keeps only in-frame clonotypes and omits some of them. The data show some 99,000 clones, with approximately 70% seen just once and 4.5% to 5.5% held by the top ten. The sequenced sample consisted of PBMCs. These receptors all come from a woman aged 65 to 85 in good health and CMV-seropositive. CDR3s leave out the opening cysteine and the closing phenylalanine or tryptophan. The D gene is left open where the match is weak.

CDR3aa | v_gene | d_gene | j_gene
ASSDGQGFTDTQY | TRBV10-2 | - | TRBJ2-3
ASRDRVWNEQF | TRBV19 | TRBD1 | TRBJ2-1
ASSIQDRGYGYT | TRBV5-4 | TRBD1 | TRBJ1-2
AISDGRGRTDTQY | TRBV10-3 | TRBD2 | TRBJ2-3
ASSQSRGQGGYT | TRBV11-2 | TRBD1 | TRBJ1-2
ASSLRQGGNTEAF | TRBV11-2 | TRBD1 | TRBJ1-1
TSSLGERAPTDNQPQH | TRBV1 | - | TRBJ1-5
ASSLVGQTGVTEAF | TRBV4-1 | TRBD1 | TRBJ1-1
ASSVGGSGSIYEQY | TRBV9 | TRBD2 | TRBJ2-7
AMSPGQSNQPQH | TRBV10-3 | TRBD1 | TRBJ1-5
ASSPRDRRSSYNSPLH | TRBV18 | TRBD1 | TRBJ1-6
AISDDPRGEQY | TRBV10-3 | - | TRBJ2-7
ASSPQDGLNSPLH | TRBV18 | - | TRBJ1-6
ASSPGQGAGGNQPQH | TRBV6-4 | TRBD1 | TRBJ1-5
ASSPILTGSGTEAF | TRBV18 | - | TRBJ1-1
ASSNSGSSYNEQF | TRBV19 | TRBD2 | TRBJ2-1
ASSQPGTGSYEQF | TRBV7-8 | TRBD1 | TRBJ2-1
ASSYRTGVFSEQY | TRBV6-5 | TRBD1 | TRBJ2-7
ASSQGTGDPY | TRBV7-9 | TRBD1 | TRBJ2-7
ASSVGTSGGYEQF | TRBV9 | TRBD2 | TRBJ2-1
ASREVSWGRGAF | TRBV6-1 | - | TRBJ1-1
ASSESAGTQY | TRBV25-1 | - | TRBJ2-5
SVDDRISGNTIY | TRBV29-1 | - | TRBJ1-3
ASSSTGGHTEAF | TRBV11-1 | TRBD1 | TRBJ1-1
ASSWTGQSPAGANVLT | TRBV5-1 | TRBD1 | TRBJ2-6
ASSPPRGGQETQY | TRBV7-9 | TRBD2 | TRBJ2-5
ASSSVPGVNTGELF | TRBV5-1 | - | TRBJ2-2
ASIRQGSYEQY | TRBV27 | TRBD1 | TRBJ2-7
ASYSSSGNTIY | TRBV6-5 | - | TRBJ1-3